This TCR beta chain was profiled in a study of CD8+ T cells in alopecia areata. Study observations and caveats: Between patients, shared TCR sequences were less clear than in mice. This was possibly due in part to HLA diversity in the patient population.

The ends were cut back, 0 bases at V and 5 bases at J, with 6 bases in the middle. Germline assignment: CDR1 LGHNA and CDR2 YSLEER. The CDR3 consists of 13 residues. Extraction and reverse transcription of RNA yielded cDNA as the sequencing template. Only in-frame clones appear in the TCRdb table, and some are missing; sequencing was by immunoSEQ multiplex PCR. This table holds under 65,000 clones, about 44% found once. Both peripheral blood and punch biopsies of lesional scalp skin were obtained from patients who had alopecia areata. About this clone: Its matching antigen is unknown.

This rearrangement joins TRBV4-3 to TRBJ2-3, with D uncertain. The source is a human donor with alopecia areata. The source material was NKG2D-low CD8+ T cells sorted from blood. In nucleotides, the CDR3 is TGCGCCAGCAGCCAAGATCGGCTAGATACGCAGTATTTT. It codes for CASSQDRLDTQYF.